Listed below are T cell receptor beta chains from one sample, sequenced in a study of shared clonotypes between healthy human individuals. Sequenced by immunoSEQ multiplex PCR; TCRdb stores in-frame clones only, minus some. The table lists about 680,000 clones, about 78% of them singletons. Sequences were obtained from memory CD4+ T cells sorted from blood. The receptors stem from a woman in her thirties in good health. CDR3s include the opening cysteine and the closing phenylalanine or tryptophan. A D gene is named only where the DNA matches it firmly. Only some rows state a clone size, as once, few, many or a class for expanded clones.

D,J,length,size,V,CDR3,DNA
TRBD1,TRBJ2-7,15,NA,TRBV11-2,CASSLPGQGTLVQYF,TGTGCCAGCAGCTTACCGGGACAGGGGACTTTGGTGCAGTACTTC
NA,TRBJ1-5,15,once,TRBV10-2,CASSDRAVLGQPQHF,TGCGCCAGCAGTGACAGGGCCGTGCTGGGACAGCCCCAGCATTTT
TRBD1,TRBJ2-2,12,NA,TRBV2,CASRGQSGELFF,TGTGCCAGCAGGGGACAGTCCGGGGAGCTGTTTTTT
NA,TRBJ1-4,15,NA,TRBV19,CASSIGPTSGEKLFF,TGTGCCAGTAGTATAGGACCGACAAGCGGTGAAAAACTGTTTTTT
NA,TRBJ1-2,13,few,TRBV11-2,CASSLDRGKGYTF,TGTGCCAGCAGCTTAGATCGGGGGAAGGGCTACACCTTC
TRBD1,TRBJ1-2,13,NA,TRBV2,CASKDREGVGYTF,TGTGCCAGCAAAGACAGGGAGGGCGTCGGCTACACCTTC
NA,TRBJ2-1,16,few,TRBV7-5,CVRSFVGTSGDNEQFF,TGTGTCAGAAGCTTCGTCGGGACTAGCGGAGACAATGAGCAGTTCTTC
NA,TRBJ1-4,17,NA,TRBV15,CATSREGRGRGNEKLFF,TGTGCCACCAGCAGAGAAGGCAGGGGCCGAGGTAATGAAAAACTGTTTTTT
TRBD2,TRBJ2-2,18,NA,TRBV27,CASSLRSLAGNPREELFF,TGTGCCAGCAGTTTGAGATCACTAGCGGGAAACCCTCGAGAGGAGCTGTTTTTT
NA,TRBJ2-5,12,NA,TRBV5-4,CASSLPLGTQYF,TGTGCCAGCAGCCTGCCCCTAGGGACCCAGTACTTC
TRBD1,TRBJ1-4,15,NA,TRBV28,CASSFRQGVYEKLFF,TGTGCCAGCAGTTTTAGACAGGGGGTCTATGAAAAACTGTTTTTT
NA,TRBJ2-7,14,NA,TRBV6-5,CASSYAGQHYEQYF,TGTGCCAGCAGTTACGCGGGTCAACACTACGAGCAGTACTTC
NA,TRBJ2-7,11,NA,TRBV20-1,CSASYSYEQYF,TGCAGTGCTAGCTACAGCTACGAGCAGTACTTC
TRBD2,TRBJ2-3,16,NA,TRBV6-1,CASSETSPSGTDTQYF,TGTGCCAGCAGTGAGACTAGCCCAAGTGGTACAGATACGCAGTATTTT
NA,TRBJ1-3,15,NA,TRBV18,CASRGGGISGNTIYF,TGTGCCAGCCGCGGCGGGGGGATCAGTGGAAACACCATATATTTT
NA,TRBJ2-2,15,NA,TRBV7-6,CASSLALVTTGELFF,TGTGCCAGCAGCTTAGCGCTGGTTACCACCGGGGAGCTGTTTTTT
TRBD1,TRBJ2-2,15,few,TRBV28,CASRAGTGGAGELFF,TGTGCCAGCAGGGCCGGGACAGGGGGCGCCGGGGAGCTGTTTTTT
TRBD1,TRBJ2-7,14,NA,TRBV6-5,CASSHRGLLNEQYF,TGTGCCAGCAGTCACAGGGGGCTTTTAAACGAGCAGTACTTC
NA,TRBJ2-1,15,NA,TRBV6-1,CASSEGAPSYNEQFF,TGTGCCAGCAGTGAAGGGGCACCTTCGTACAATGAGCAGTTCTTC
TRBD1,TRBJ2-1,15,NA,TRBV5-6,CASSPGQENYNEQFF,TGTGCCAGCAGCCCCGGACAGGAAAACTACAATGAGCAGTTCTTC
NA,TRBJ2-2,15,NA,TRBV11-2,CASRAGTHGTGELFF,TGTGCCAGCAGGGCCGGGACCCATGGGACCGGGGAGCTGTTTTTT
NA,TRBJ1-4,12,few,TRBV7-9,CASSLFAEKLFF,TGTGCCAGCAGCTTGTTCGCTGAAAAACTGTTTTTT
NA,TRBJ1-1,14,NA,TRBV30,CAWSVGHQNTEAFF,TGTGCCTGGAGTGTTGGGCATCAGAACACTGAAGCTTTCTTT
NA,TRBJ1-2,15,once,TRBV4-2,CASSQERNSNYGYTF,TGTGCCAGCAGCCAAGAAAGGAACTCTAACTATGGCTACACCTTC
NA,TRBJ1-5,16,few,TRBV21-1,CASSLGVRSVGEPQHF,TGTGCCAGCAGCCTTGGCGTGAGGTCCGTCGGTGAGCCCCAGCATTTT